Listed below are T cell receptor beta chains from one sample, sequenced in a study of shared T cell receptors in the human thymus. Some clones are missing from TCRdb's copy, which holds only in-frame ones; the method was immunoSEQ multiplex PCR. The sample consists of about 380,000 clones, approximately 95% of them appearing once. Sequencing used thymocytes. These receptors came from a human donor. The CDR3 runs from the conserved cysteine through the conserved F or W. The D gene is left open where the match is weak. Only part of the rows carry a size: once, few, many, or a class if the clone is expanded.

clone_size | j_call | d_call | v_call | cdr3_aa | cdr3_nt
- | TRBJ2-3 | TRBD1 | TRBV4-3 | CASSQEDRGPTDTQYF | TGCGCCAGCAGCCAAGAGGACAGGGGGCCTACAGATACGCAGTATTTT
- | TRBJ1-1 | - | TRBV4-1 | CASSQDGNRNTEAFF | TGCGCCAGCAGCCAAGACGGGAACAGAAACACTGAAGCTTTCTTT
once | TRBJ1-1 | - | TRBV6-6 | CASSYSPGARGTEAFF | TGTGCCAGCAGTTACTCGCCCGGGGCACGGGGCACTGAAGCTTTCTTT
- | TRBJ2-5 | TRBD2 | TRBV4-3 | CASSQEQGSGSGQETQYF | TGCGCCAGCAGCCAAGAACAAGGTAGCGGGAGTGGCCAAGAGACCCAGTACTTC
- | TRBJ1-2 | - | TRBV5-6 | CASSFTGEYGYTF | TGTGCCAGCAGCTTTACAGGCGAATATGGCTACACCTTC
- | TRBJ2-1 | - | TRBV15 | CATSSRDRATSGERAQFF | TGTGCCACCAGCAGCAGGGACAGGGCAACTAGCGGTGAGCGGGCGCAGTTCTTC
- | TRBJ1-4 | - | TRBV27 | CASSPGQNPSTNEKLFF | TGTGCCAGCAGTCCTGGACAGAACCCCTCAACTAATGAAAAACTGTTTTTT
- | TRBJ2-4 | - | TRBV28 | CASSHDRFGNIQYF | TGTGCCAGCAGCCATGACAGGTTTGGAAACATTCAGTACTTC
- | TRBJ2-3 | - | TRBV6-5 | CASSYKRTVLTQYF | TGTGCCAGCAGTTACAAGAGGACTGTCCTTACGCAGTATTTT
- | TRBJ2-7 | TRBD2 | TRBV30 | CAWSVDRLAGGPFYHEQYF | TGTGCCTGGAGTGTCGATAGACTAGCGGGAGGGCCCTTTTATCACGAGCAGTACTTC
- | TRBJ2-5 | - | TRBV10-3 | CAISGAQTETQYF | TGTGCCATCAGTGGCGCACAGACGGAGACCCAGTACTTC
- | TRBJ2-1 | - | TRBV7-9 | CASTQDLYYEQFF | TGTGCCAGCACCCAGGACTTGTACTATGAGCAGTTCTTC
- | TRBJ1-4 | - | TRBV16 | CASSQSGGTPNEKLFF | TGTGCCAGCAGCCAATCGGGTGGTACACCTAATGAAAAACTGTTTTTT
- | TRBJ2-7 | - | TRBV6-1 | CASSEYQEPRYEQYF | TGTGCCAGCAGTGAATATCAGGAGCCCCGCTACGAGCAGTACTTC
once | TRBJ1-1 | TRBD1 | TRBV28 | CASTITTGRAEAFF | TGTGCCAGCACCATAACGACAGGGAGGGCTGAAGCTTTCTTT
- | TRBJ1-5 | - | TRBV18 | CASSQLRDQPQHF | TGTGCCAGCTCACAACTCCGAGATCAGCCCCAGCATTTT
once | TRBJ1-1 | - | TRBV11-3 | CASSRLYPGEAFF | TGTGCCAGCAGCCGACTCTATCCGGGTGAAGCTTTCTTT
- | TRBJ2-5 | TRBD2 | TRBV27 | CASSPDEAGETYKTQYF | TGTGCCAGCAGTCCCGACGAAGCGGGAGAGACTTACAAGACCCAGTACTTC
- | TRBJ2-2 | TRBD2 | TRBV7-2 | CASSLAMASGSGGTGELFF | TGTGCCAGCAGCTTAGCGATGGCTAGCGGGAGTGGGGGGACCGGGGAGCTGTTTTTT
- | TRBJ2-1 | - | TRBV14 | CASSRPEGNEQFF | TGTGCCAGCAGCCGACCAGAAGGGAATGAGCAGTTCTTC
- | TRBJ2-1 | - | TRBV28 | CASSYAGREYNEQFF | TGTGCCAGCAGTTATGCGGGCAGGGAGTACAATGAGCAGTTCTTC
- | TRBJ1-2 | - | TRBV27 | CASSSGTGNYGYTF | TGTGCCAGCAGTTCAGGGACCGGGAACTATGGCTACACCTTC
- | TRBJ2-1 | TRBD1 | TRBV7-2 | CASSNRDRDEQFF | TGTGCCAGCAGCAATCGGGACAGAGATGAGCAGTTCTTC
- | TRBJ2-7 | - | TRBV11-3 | CASSLVHRASYEQYF | TGTGCCAGCAGCTTAGTTCACAGGGCCTCCTACGAGCAGTACTTC
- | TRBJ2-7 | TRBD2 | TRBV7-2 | CASSLVEAGGRYEQYF | TGTGCCAGCAGCTTAGTGGAAGCGGGAGGCCGCTACGAGCAGTACTTC
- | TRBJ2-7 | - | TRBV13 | CASRVGPGPKWEQYF | TGTGCCAGCAGAGTGGGCCCGGGACCCAAATGGGAGCAGTACTTC
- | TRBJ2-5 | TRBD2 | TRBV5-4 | CASSFWTSCEPETQYF | TGTGCCAGCAGCTTCTGGACTAGCTGCGAACCGGAGACCCAGTACTTC
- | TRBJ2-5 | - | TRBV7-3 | CASSLKSPDVGRETQYF | TGTGCCAGCAGCTTAAAGTCCCCCGACGTCGGGCGGGAGACCCAGTACTTC
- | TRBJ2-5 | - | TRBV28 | CASSLVGTHHPPGTQYF | TGTGCCAGCAGTTTAGTAGGGACCCACCACCCACCGGGGACCCAGTACTTC
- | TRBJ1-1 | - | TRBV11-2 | CASSPDGGRDTEAFF | TGTGCCAGCAGCCCCGACGGGGGTAGGGACACTGAAGCTTTCTTT
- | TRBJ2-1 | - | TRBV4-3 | CASSQVRADEQFF | TGCGCCAGCAGCCAAGTGCGGGCGGATGAGCAGTTCTTC
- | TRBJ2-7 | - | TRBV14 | CASSQVSEQYF | TGTGCCAGCAGCCAGGTTAGCGAGCAGTACTTC
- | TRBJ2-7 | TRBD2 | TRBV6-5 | CATRTSGAYEQYF | TGTGCCACCCGTACTAGCGGGGCCTACGAGCAGTACTTC
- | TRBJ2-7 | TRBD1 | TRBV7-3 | CASSLSDRVFYEQYF | TGTGCCAGCAGCTTAAGCGACAGGGTGTTCTACGAGCAGTACTTC
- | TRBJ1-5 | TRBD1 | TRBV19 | CASSPQGPIMAQHF | TGTGCCAGTAGCCCACAGGGGCCCATAATGGCCCAGCATTTT
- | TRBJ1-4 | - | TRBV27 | CASKSMAGGEEKLFF | TGTGCCAGCAAGAGTATGGCAGGTGGAGAGGAAAAACTGTTTTTT
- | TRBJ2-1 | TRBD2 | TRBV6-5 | CASSYSEGGRGQFF | TGTGCCAGCAGTTACTCGGAGGGCGGGAGAGGGCAGTTCTTC
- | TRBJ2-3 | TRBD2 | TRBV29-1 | CSVEHSLAGATDTQYF | TGCAGCGTTGAACATTCACTAGCGGGAGCCACAGATACGCAGTATTTT
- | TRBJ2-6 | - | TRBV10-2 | CASSEYATGSSGANVLTF | TGCGCCAGCAGTGAGTATGCAACAGGGTCCTCTGGGGCCAACGTCCTGACTTTC
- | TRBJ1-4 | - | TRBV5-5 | CASSYEDPTNEKLFF | TGTGCCAGCAGCTACGAGGACCCAACTAATGAAAAACTGTTTTTT
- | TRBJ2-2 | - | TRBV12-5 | CASGLVLELADRRNTGELFF | TGTGCTAGTGGTTTGGTACTCGAACTAGCGGACAGGAGGAACACCGGGGAGCTGTTTTTT
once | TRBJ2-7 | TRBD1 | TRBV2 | CASLQGNLYHEQYF | TGTGCCAGCTTACAGGGGAATTTATACCACGAGCAGTACTTC
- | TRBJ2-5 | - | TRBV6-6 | CASSPPGGAQYF | TGTGCCAGCAGTCCGCCCGGGGGAGCCCAGTACTTC
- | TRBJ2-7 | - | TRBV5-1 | CASSTANSLYEQYF | TGCGCCAGCAGCACAGCCAACTCCTTATACGAGCAGTACTTC
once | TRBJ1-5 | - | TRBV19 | CASSIGRSGAHGGNQPQHF | TGTGCCAGTAGTATCGGGCGGTCAGGCGCACATGGGGGCAATCAGCCCCAGCATTTT
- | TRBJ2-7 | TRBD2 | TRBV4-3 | CASSQATSGTYEQYF | TGCGCCAGCAGCCAAGCAACTAGCGGAACCTACGAGCAGTACTTC
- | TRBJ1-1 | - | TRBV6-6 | CASSSEPGPTVLEAFF | TGTGCCAGCAGTTCCGAACCGGGACCTACTGTCCTAGAAGCTTTCTTT
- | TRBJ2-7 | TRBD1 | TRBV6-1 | CASIRTGGWHEQYF | TGTGCCAGCATTCGCACAGGGGGCTGGCACGAGCAGTACTTC
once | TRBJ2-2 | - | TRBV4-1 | CASSQDLRGGDTGELFF | TGCGCCAGCAGCCAAGATCTACGGGGTGGGGACACCGGAGAGCTGTTTTTT
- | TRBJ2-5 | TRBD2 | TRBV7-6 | CASSGSGRETQYF | TGTGCCAGCAGCGGTAGCGGGAGGGAGACCCAGTACTTC
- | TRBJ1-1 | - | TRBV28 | CASSFEGEPGGTEAFF | TGTGCCAGCAGTTTTGAGGGGGAGCCCGGAGGCACTGAAGCTTTCTTT
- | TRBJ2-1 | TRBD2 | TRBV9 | CASSLSGRAGGEQFF | TGTGCCAGCAGCCTTAGCGGGAGGGCCGGAGGGGAGCAGTTCTTC
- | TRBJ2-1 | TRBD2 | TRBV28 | CASSSKRGLAGCNEQFF | TGTGCCAGCAGTTCAAAACGCGGACTAGCGGGATGCAATGAGCAGTTCTTC
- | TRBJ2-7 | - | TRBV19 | CASSQGNSPPGEQYF | TGTGCCAGTAGTCAGGGGAATTCCCCACCGGGCGAGCAGTACTTC
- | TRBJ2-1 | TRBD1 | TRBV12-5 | CATLGQGDEQFF | TGTGCTACCTTGGGACAGGGGGATGAGCAGTTCTTC